Following are 9 T cell receptor beta chains from one sample sequenced in a study of regulatory T cells in long-lasting Graves disease. Time point described: newly diagnosed GD, antithyroid drugs for less than 3 months. PBMC RNA served as the TCR library source. To make TCR beta libraries, researchers used iRepertoire HTBI primers and Arm-PCR of CDR3 regions. Using its own MiXCR run on the multiplex PCR reads, TCRdb lists one record per CDR3 protein. The sample yields about 400,000 distinct CDR3 sequences, under 20% seen once. This sample also appeared in a second study, on T cells in Graves' hyperthyroidism and ophthalmopathy.

This specimen consisted of peripheral blood mononuclear cells (PBMCs), obtained at new diagnosis, from a patient treated with antithyroid drugs. These receptors were taken from a woman aged 18-35 years with Graves disease.

This clonotype was detected many times. This chain uses TRBV30 with TRBJ2-7; D uncertain. The CDR3 spans 13 residues. Between the trimmed V and J ends, which lost 4 bases and 3 bases, there was a span of 13 bases. Germline V gives CDR1 GTSNPN, CDR2 SVGIG (reference sequence). This chain's CDR3 is CAWKASWDYEQYF. The CDR3 nucleotides are TGTGCCTGGAAGGCCTCGTGGGACTACGAGCAGTACTTC.

This clonotype was observed at least ten times. The V call is TRBV6-2 or TRBV6-3, the J call TRBJ2-1, with D hard to call. The CDR3 covers 16 residues. Trimming took 5 bases from V and 4 from J, leaving 18 bases between them. The germline V gene encodes CDR1 MNHEY and CDR2 SVGEGT. This CDR3 reads CASSERISLGYNEQFF. The CDR3, as DNA: TGTGCCAGCAGTGAACGGATCAGCCTGGGGTACAATGAGCAGTTCTTC.

V and J are TRBV11-2 and TRBJ2-3, with D tentatively TRBD1 (6 bases). V lost 1 base, J lost 0 bases, and 11 bases lay in between. Germline V gene data show CDR1 as SGHAT and CDR2 as FQNNGV. The CDR3 has 16 residues. This chain's CDR3 is CASSLVGASSTDTQYF. Written as DNA, the CDR3 is TGTGCCAGCAGCTTAGTGGGGGCTTCTAGCACAGATACGCAGTATTTT.

This clonotype was counted many times. The rearrangement links TRBV29-1 to TRBJ2-7; TRBD1 matches 8 bases. V lost 5 bases and J lost 4; bases outside the gene matches: 4. The CDR3 contains 12 residues. Per the germline V gene, CDR1 is SQVTM and CDR2 is ANQGSEA. CDR3 amino acids: CSVWQGAYEQYF. In DNA form, the CDR3 reads TGCAGCGTTTGGCAGGGGGCGTACGAGCAGTACTTC.

In DNA, the CDR3 is TGTGCCAGCAGTGTAAGCGGGGGGGCAAAAGATACGCAGTATTTT. It specifies CASSVSGGAKDTQYF. The chain joins TRBV6-1 to TRBJ2-3; 10 bases fit TRBD2. This CDR3 has 15 residues. Germline-derived CDR1 and CDR2 are MNHNS and SASEGT. Trimming cost V 4 bases and J 5 bases; bases outside gene matches: 6.

This clonotype was seen at least ten times. The J gene is TRBJ2-5, the V gene TRBV2; D is ambiguous. Trimming pared 8 bases from V and 4 bases from J, leaving 11 bases between. The length of the CDR3 is 12 residues. The germline V gene has CDR1 SNHLY and CDR2 FYNNEI. CDR3 bases: TGTGCCAGCGGGGAAGCCTTAGAGACCCAGTACTTC. It specifies CASGEALETQYF.

This clonotype appeared many times. The chain uses TRBV20-1 and TRBJ2-1; D gene ambiguous. Trimming pared 3 bases from V and 5 bases from J, leaving 11 bases between. CDR3 length: 13 residues. The germline CDR1 and CDR2 sequences are DFQATT and SNEGSKA (reference sequence). The CDR3 spells CSASLIVHNEQFF. The CDR3 DNA reads TGCAGTGCTAGTTTGATTGTGCACAATGAGCAGTTCTTC.

This clonotype showed up many times. The CDR3 reads CASSLGGSQADTQYF. The DNA for the CDR3 is TGCGCCAGCAGCTTGGGAGGCAGCCAAGCAGATACGCAGTATTTT. The chain is built from TRBV5-1 and TRBJ2-3; D is undetermined. Trimming took 0 bases from V and 4 from J, leaving 12 bases between them. The CDR3 extends over 15 amino acids. The germline V gene encodes CDR1 SGHRS and CDR2 YFSETQ.

This clonotype has ten or more counts. The CDR3 here is CASSLWGLNNEQFF. CDR3 DNA: TGCGCCAGCAGCTTGTGGGGTTTAAACAATGAGCAGTTCTTC. This rearrangement joins TRBV5-1 to TRBJ2-1; D is ambiguous. V lost 1 base, J lost 5 bases, and 10 bases lay in between. Germline V CDR1 and CDR2: SGHRS, YFSETQ. This CDR3 contains 14 residues.